This TCR beta chain was retrieved from a study of Ad26.COV2.S vaccination and SARS-CoV-2 variants. Measured with immunoSEQ multiplex PCR; TCRdb has only the in-frame clones, and not every one. The sample records over 85,000 clones, more than 70% being singletons. To note about this clone: Its specificity is unknown.

Germline V gene lookup returns CDR1 DFQATT and CDR2 SNEGSKA (reference sequence). This CDR3 has 15 residues. V lost 6 bases and J 1 base, leaving 19 bases between the germline ends. General observations from the study: Spike-specific TCR breadth was greater after Ad26.COV2.S than placebo.

V is TRBV20-1 and J is TRBJ2-7; no clear D. Sequencing used peripheral blood, obtained after recovery from COVID-19. The receptor was isolated from a human donor who had recovered from COVID-19. Written as DNA, the CDR3 is TGCAGTGCGAGTACCGGTTTTACCAGTTCCTACGAGCAGTACTTC. Its protein is CSASTGFTSSYEQYF.